The rows below give T cell receptor beta chains drawn from one sample of a study of CD8 T cells in Susac syndrome. One entry per CDR3 protein, called by TCRdb with MiXCR from the immunoSEQ multiplex PCR reads. The data show around 85,000 distinct CDR3 sequences, just under 95% seen once. Source material: CD8+ T cells from PBMCs. These receptors originate from a human donor with Susac syndrome. Both conserved end residues are part of each CDR3. D genes are given only for firm matches. Size values are once, few and many counts, or a class for expanded clones, and some rows have none.

J gene,D gene,clone size,V gene,CDR3 DNA,CDR3 protein
TRBJ2-7,-,-,TRBV7-9,TGTGCCAGCAGCCGGGACGGGAGCTCCTACGAGCAGTACTTC,CASSRDGSSYEQYF
TRBJ2-7,TRBD2,-,TRBV12-3/TRBV12-4,TGTGCCAGCAGCTTAGCGGGAGGGAGCTCCTACGAGCAGTACTTC,CASSLAGGSSYEQYF
TRBJ2-3,-,-,TRBV5-4,TGTGCCAGCAGCTTGAAGGGGACAGATACGCAGTATTTT,CASSLKGTDTQYF
TRBJ1-1,-,-,TRBV12-3/TRBV12-4,TGTGCCAGCAGTCTGATACACACTGAAGCTTTCTTT,CASSLIHTEAFF
TRBJ2-1,TRBD2,few,TRBV6-5,TGTGCCAGCAGTTACAGCGGAGTTTGGACTAGCAATGAGCAGTTCTTC,CASSYSGVWTSNEQFF
TRBJ1-2,TRBD1,-,TRBV19,TGTGCCAGTACACAGGGGGCGCATGGCTACACCTTC,CASTQGAHGYTF
TRBJ1-3,-,-,TRBV6-5,TGTGCCAGCAGTTACTCCACGGCTGGAAACACCATATATTTT,CASSYSTAGNTIYF
TRBJ2-3,TRBD2,-,TRBV20-1,TGCAGTGCTAGAGATGGACGGCGGGAGGTTAGCACAGATACGCAGTATTTT,CSARDGRREVSTDTQYF
TRBJ1-2,-,-,TRBV9,TGTGCCAGCAGCGTAGACCGCAGCTCCTATGGCTACACCTTC,CASSVDRSSYGYTF
TRBJ2-7,TRBD2,-,TRBV5-1,TGCGCCAGCAGCTTGGATCTAGCGGGAACTCGGGAGCAGTACTTC,CASSLDLAGTREQYF
TRBJ2-2,TRBD2,-,TRBV12-5,TGTGCTAGTGGTTGGACTAGCGGGAGGTGGCTGTTTTTT,CASGWTSGRWLFF
TRBJ1-4,-,-,TRBV15,TGTGCCACCAGCAGACCCCCACGAGGGACGAATGAAAAACTGTTTTTT,CATSRPPRGTNEKLFF
TRBJ2-5,-,-,TRBV27,TGTGCCAGCAGTTTATCAGCCCCTCTGGGGACCCAGTACTTC,CASSLSAPLGTQYF
TRBJ2-3,-,-,TRBV29-1,TGCAGCGTCAAGTTATGGGCCGCTAACACAGATACGCAGTATTTT,CSVKLWAANTDTQYF
TRBJ2-1,-,-,TRBV3-1,TGTGCCAGCAGCCAAGAGGCTATGGACAATGAGCAGTTCTTC,CASSQEAMDNEQFF